Shown below are 15 T cell receptor beta chains from a single sample sequenced in a study of CXCR3-negative and CXCR3-positive naive CD8 T cells. The TRB libraries of cDNA were built by UMI-labeled 5' RACE. From the 5' RACE reads, TCRdb lists one entry per CDR3 protein and no DNA. The sample totals about 46,000 distinct CDR3 sequences. The sequencing input was naive CXCR3- CD8+ T cells from blood. As to subset: CD45RO-CCR7+CD27+CD95- naive CD8+ T cells lacking CXCR3 (TNR3-). The receptors derive from a human donor in good health. Some clones in this sample may be carry-over from other donors' samples.

The J gene is TRBJ1-2, the V gene TRBV29-1; TCRdb indicates TRBD1, and absent DNA this call remains unverified. The V gene's germline CDR1 is SQVTM and CDR2 ANQGSEA. CDR3 length: 15 amino acids. CDR3 amino acids: CSVEVWQGDNYGYTF.

The genes are TRBV20-1 and TRBJ2-7; the TCRdb call, TRBD2, lacks DNA for checking. The CDR3 runs 14 residues. CDR1 DFQATT and CDR2 SNEGSKA come from the germline V gene (reference sequence). The CDR3 is CSANQGTDLYEQYF.

The chain recombines TRBV14 with TRBJ2-5; TCRdb selects TRBD1, and the lack of DNA leaves this call unchecked. Germline assignment: CDR1 SGHDN and CDR2 FVKESK. The CDR3 covers 13 residues. The CDR3 reads CASSHLFRGTQYF.

CDR3: CATSGGEVYGYTF. This sequence joins TRBV15 and TRBJ1-2. The germline V gene has CDR1 LNHNV and CDR2 YYDKDF (reference sequence). The CDR3 has 13 residues.

V usage is TRBV29-1 and J usage is TRBJ2-5; TCRdb lists TRBD1, though no DNA is available to test this call. Germline V CDR1 and CDR2: SQVTM, ANQGSEA. There are 14 residues in the CDR3. CDR3 residues: CSVPEWVPQETQYF.

Here the CDR3 reads CASSLYPGNYNEQFF. V usage is TRBV5-1 and J usage is TRBJ2-1; lacking DNA, the TRBD1 call made by TCRdb goes unchecked. The CDR3 length is 15 residues. From germline, CDR1 is SGHRS and CDR2 YFSETQ.

This chain joins TRBV6-1 and TRBJ2-3; the D gene TCRdb calls, TRBD2, cannot be checked with no DNA. The V gene's germline CDR1 is MNHNS and CDR2 SASEGT. The CDR3 is made up of 17 amino acids. CDR3 sequence reads: CATLPPGAGGGTDTQYF.

The chain is built from TRBV29-1 and TRBJ2-3; no DNA is available, so the TRBD1 call from TCRdb remains unchecked. Germline V gene data show CDR1 as SQVTM and CDR2 as ANQGSEA. The CDR3 covers 17 residues. The CDR3 here is CSVDSGAKVNGADTQYF.

The chain couples TRBV7-8 to TRBJ1-5. Germline V gene lookup returns CDR1 SGHVS and CDR2 FQNEAQ. The CDR3 contains 12 residues. The CDR3 sequence: CASSQEGQPQHF.

This chain joins TRBV7-8 and TRBJ2-1; TCRdb returns TRBD1, unconfirmable since there is no DNA. The CDR3 length is 13 residues. The germline V gene encodes CDR1 SGHVS and CDR2 FQNEAQ. The CDR3 sequence: CASSPGPNNEQFF.

The chain uses TRBV6-6 and TRBJ1-2; no DNA is available, so the TRBD1 call from TCRdb remains unchecked. There are 13 residues in the CDR3. CDR1 MNHNY and CDR2 SVGAGI come from the germline V gene (reference sequence). CDR3 sequence: CASRRTENYGYTF.

CDR3 in amino acids: CASSLAATQINNEQFF. The chain has TRBV5-1 and TRBJ2-1. Germline-derived CDR1 and CDR2 are SGHRS and YFSETQ. The CDR3 covers 16 residues.

V gene TRBV28 combines with J gene TRBJ2-7. CDR3 length equals 13 residues. CDR1 is MDHEN, CDR2 SYDVKM, per germline. The CDR3 region is CASSLTVPYEQYF.

The chain combines TRBV12-3 or TRBV12-4 with TRBJ2-7; TCRdb names TRBD1, which stays unverified in the absence of DNA. The CDR3 consists of 18 residues. CDR3 sequence reads: CASGVGYRGTGSSYEQYF.

The chain employs TRBV14 and TRBJ2-7; TCRdb indicates TRBD2, and absent DNA this call remains unverified. The CDR3 spans 13 residues. Germline values: CDR1 SGHDN, CDR2 FVKESK. This CDR3 is CASSESPQYEQYF. Supplemented by reference TRBV14 and TRBJ2-7, the full variable domain reads EAGVTQFPSHSVIEKGQTVTLRCDPISGHDNLYWYRRVMGKEIKFLLHFVKESKQDESGMPNNRFLAERTGGTYSTLKVQPAELEDSGVYFCASSESPQYEQYFGPGTRLTVT.